In this sample, the clone carrying this TCR beta chain turned up a few times. Its antigen is unknown. This specimen belongs to a study of T cell repertoires in cytomegalovirus infection. Turning to the study itself: HLA-B-restricted CMV epitopes that are well studied, plus recently identified HLA-C-restricted ones, were used by the study. In public TCR beta signatures, there were indications of both CMV infection and matching HLA type. Findings and caveats of the study: What dominated the ex vivo response were HLA-C-restricted CMV-specific TCR beta clonotypes. Individuals carrying CMV plus the relevant HLA were identified by cumulative frequency of public TCR beta families.

The CDR3 extends over 14 amino acids. Germline V gives CDR1 SGHVS, CDR2 FQNEAQ. The V and J ends lost 5 bases and 10 bases respectively, with 18 bases between them. TCRdb re-derived calls from the reads in MiXCR, one entry per CDR3 protein. The sample has 680,000 or so distinct CDR3 sequences, around 32% seen once. The V gene is TRBV7-8, the J gene TRBJ2-1; tentative D call: TRBD2 (5 bases). The specimen was cultured PBMCs, collected from culture after CMV antigen stimulation. This sequence originates from a human donor in good health (CMV status not recorded). Some clones in this sample may be carry-over from other donors' samples. The CDR3 nucleotides read TGTGCCAGCAGCATCCGGACTGGGCGAGGGGAGCAGTTCTTC. As protein: CASSIRTGRGEQFF.